This T cell receptor (beta chain) derives from a study of blood T cells in healthy people across ages. Study summary: About one barcoded beta molecule per two T cells was captured by template switching.

In its sample, this clonotype was seen many times. A sample-barcoded 5' primer and a J-beta primer mix were used in a second PCR of roughly 6 to 12 cycles. In TCRdb, the 5' RACE reads were re-called with MiXCR into one record per CDR3 protein. The sample consists of 870,000 or so distinct CDR3 sequences, roughly 26% of them appearing once. The clonotype was recovered from a woman aged 80 or over in good health. The specimen was blood.

The DNA of the CDR3 is TGTGCCAGCAGCCAACTCCAGGGCAATGAGCAGTTCTTC. Its protein product is CASSQLQGNEQFF. The rearrangement links TRBV3-1 to TRBJ2-1, with D maybe TRBD1 (5 bases). Deletions cut 2 bases from V and 6 bases from J, with 8 bases between. The CDR3 is 13 amino acids. CDR1 and CDR2 from the germline V gene are LGHDT and YNNKEL (reference sequence).